One and the same sample provided the 22 T cell receptor beta chains below, sequenced in a study of shared clonotypes between healthy human individuals. Produced via immunoSEQ multiplex PCR; TCRdb's table is partial and in-frame only. The data show around 1.4 million clones, about 98.5% seen once. Sequenced input: naive CD4+ T cells sorted from blood. The subset was: CD45RA+ positively selected. These receptors were obtained from a man aged 25 to 40 in good health.

The V call is TRBV19, the J call TRBJ1-2; 10 bases agree with TRBD1. The germline V gene encodes CDR1 LNHDA and CDR2 SQIVND (reference sequence). The CDR3 contains 17 residues. V gave up 6 bases and J gave up 2 bases; unmatched junction bases: 12. The CDR3 DNA is TGTGCCAGTAGCTTGGGACAGGGGACCGCCGACAACTATGGCTACACCTTC. Translating it yields CASSLGQGTADNYGYTF.

This chain joins TRBV18 and TRBJ2-1; 9 nucleotides line up with TRBD1. CDR1 and CDR2 (germline): KGHSH, LQKENI. J lost 3 bases, V lost 2 bases, and 8 bases had no gene match. CDR3 length equals 17 residues. CDR3 nucleotide sequence: TGTGCCAGCTCACCATTCCCCGACAGGGGGAACTACAATGAGCAGTTCTTC. This gives the protein CASSPFPDRGNYNEQFF.

The V gene is TRBV28, the J gene TRBJ2-2; weak D call: TRBD2 (5 bases). From germline, CDR1 is MDHEN and CDR2 SYDVKM. This CDR3 is built from 13 residues. Deletions cut 7 bases from V and 7 bases from J, with 13 bases between. CDR3 DNA: TGTGCCAGCACTAAATGGGAGATCGGGGAGCTGTTTTTT. It encodes CASTKWEIGELFF. The full variable domain, its missing parts supplied by reference TRBV28 and TRBJ2-2, is DVKVTQSSRYLVKRTGEKVFLECVQDMDHENMFWYRQDPGLGLRLIYFSYDVKMKEKGDIPEGYSVSREKKERFSLILESASTNQTSMYLCASTKWEIGELFFGEGSRLTVL.

V usage is TRBV2 and J usage is TRBJ2-7, with TRBD2 matching 8 bases. The junction had 10 bases not matched to a gene; V was cut back by 7 bases and J by 5 bases. The CDR3 runs 14 residues. The germline V gene encodes CDR1 SNHLY and CDR2 FYNNEI. In nucleotides, the CDR3 is TGTGCCAGCACCGAAGGTAGCGGGATCGACGAGCAGTACTTC. Translating gives CASTEGSGIDEQYF.

As regards this clone: A read error may produce the germline difference seen at one junction end. V usage is TRBV7-9 and J usage is TRBJ1-4; maybe TRBD1 (6 bases). The germline V gene encodes CDR1 SEHNR and CDR2 FQNEAQ (reference sequence). There are 15 residues in the CDR3. The CDR3 spells CASSPRWGAAERLFF. The CDR3 bases are TGTGCCAGCAGCCCTCGGTGGGGGGCCGCCGAAAGACTGTTTTTT.

The chain uses TRBV28 and TRBJ2-1; no clear D. Germline V gene lookup returns CDR1 MDHEN and CDR2 SYDVKM. CDR3 length: 15 amino acids. Trimming left V 5 bases short and J 0 bases short, with 11 bases between. CDR3 sequence (DNA): TGTGCCAGCAGTACCATTGAGAGCTCCTACAATGAGCAGTTCTTC. Its protein product is CASSTIESSYNEQFF.

The chain has TRBV7-9 and TRBJ2-1, with D hard to call. The CDR3 consists of 14 residues. In germline, CDR1 is SEHNR, CDR2 FQNEAQ (reference sequence). Trimming took off 2 bases at V and 7 bases at J, with 12 bases between the two ends. The CDR3, as DNA: TGTGCCAGCAGCTTATCGACCCTTTCGAATGAGCAGTTCTTC. Protein sequence: CASSLSTLSNEQFF.

In the case of this clone: Within the sample, other DNA sequences also encode this same CDR3. This chain joins TRBV4-3 and TRBJ2-3, with D uncertain. This CDR3 is built from 13 residues. Germline lookup yields CDR1 LGHNA and CDR2 YSLEER. V was clipped by 1 base and J by 4 bases, with 6 bases between them. The CDR3 loop is CASSQGRADTQYF. The CDR3 coding sequence is TGCGCCAGCAGCCAAGGCCGGGCAGATACGCAGTATTTT.

J is TRBJ2-7 and V is TRBV9, with 8 bases identical to TRBD1. The CDR3 totals 16 residues. The germline gives CDR1 SGDLS, CDR2 YYNGEE. J was trimmed by 4 bases and V by 0 bases; bases with no gene match: 9. The CDR3 DNA follows: TGTGCCAGCAGCGTAGGGTCGCAGGGGGCGGCGTACGAGCAGTACTTC. It specifies CASSVGSQGAAYEQYF.

Notes on this clone: The sample carries other DNA sequences with the same CDR3. The V gene is TRBV7-9, the J gene TRBJ2-5; D is ambiguous. V dropped 3 bases and J dropped 2 bases, with 4 bases sitting between them. Germline V gives CDR1 SEHNR, CDR2 FQNEAQ (reference sequence). The CDR3 spans 12 residues. Written as DNA, the CDR3 is TGTGCCAGCAGCTTCCTGCAAGAGACCCAGTACTTC. Encoded protein: CASSFLQETQYF. The full variable domain, with the rest looked up from reference TRBV7-9 and TRBJ2-5, is DTGVSQNPRHKITKRGQNVTFRCDPISEHNRLYWYRQTLGQGPEFLTYFQNEAQLEKSRLLSDRFSAERPKGSFSTLEIQRTEQGDSAMYLCASSFLQETQYFGPGTRLLVL.

This rearrangement joins TRBV6-1 to TRBJ1-4; 10 bases align to TRBD1. The length of the CDR3 is 15 residues. In germline, CDR1 is MNHNS, CDR2 SASEGT. With 1 base clipped from V and 6 bases from J, the junction kept 2 bases outside the gene matches. In nucleotides, the CDR3 is TGTGCCAGCAGTGAAGGGACAGGGGGATATGAAAAACTGTTTTTT. It encodes CASSEGTGGYEKLFF.

V and J are TRBV28 and TRBJ2-3; 7 nucleotides line up with TRBD2. The J segment lost 4 bases and the V segment lost 8 bases, leaving 12 bases of the junction unmatched. CDR1 and CDR2 from the germline V gene are MDHEN and SYDVKM. CDR3 length equals 15 residues. In DNA form, the CDR3 reads TGTGCCAGCGGCTTGTCGGCGGGAGTATCAGATACGCAGTATTTT. Amino acids: CASGLSAGVSDTQYF.

This clone was found once. This CDR3 reads CAISSSGTEDQPQHF. The CDR3 DNA follows: TGTGCCATCAGTAGTTCCGGGACAGAAGACCAGCCCCAGCATTTT. The J gene is TRBJ1-5, the V gene TRBV10-3; 7 nucleotides match TRBD1. The germline V gene encodes CDR1 ENHRY and CDR2 SYGVKD. The length of the CDR3 is 15 residues. The V gene end was trimmed by 5 bases and the J gene end by 7 bases; junction bases not matched to a gene: 11.

The chain recombines TRBV5-1 with TRBJ1-4; D perhaps matches TRBD1 (6 bases). V lost 4 bases, J lost 5 bases, and 12 bases lay in between. The V gene's germline CDR1 is SGHRS and CDR2 YFSETQ. This CDR3 has 14 amino acids. The chain's CDR3 is CASSQQGYNEKLFF. The CDR3 nucleotides are TGCGCCAGCAGCCAACAGGGATACAATGAAAAACTGTTTTTT.

The gene calls are TRBV10-3 and TRBJ2-4; 8 nucleotides line up with TRBD1. With 5 bases clipped from V and 0 bases from J, the junction kept 3 bases outside the gene matches. CDR3 length: 15 amino acids. CDR1 and CDR2 (germline): ENHRY, SYGVKD. CDR3 in DNA: TGTGCCATCAGTTTCGGGACAGGAGCCAAAAACATTCAGTACTTC. Encoded protein: CAISFGTGAKNIQYF.

V and J are TRBV6-5 and TRBJ2-7, with D possibly matching TRBD1 (5 bases). Trimming took off 8 bases at V and 4 bases at J, with 18 bases between the two ends. The CDR3 covers 14 residues. The germline CDR1 and CDR2 sequences are MNHEY and SVGAGI. CDR3 DNA: TGTGCCAGCTCTTTTCTGGGGCGCGGATACGAGCAGTACTTC. Amino acid sequence: CASSFLGRGYEQYF.

This clone is a singleton in its sample. The rearrangement links TRBV18 to TRBJ2-5, with D possibly being TRBD2 (5 bases). CDR1 is KGHSH, CDR2 LQKENI, per germline. The CDR3 consists of 17 residues. Trimming removed 3 bases at V and 2 bases at J, with 19 bases between. The CDR3 region has the DNA TGTGCCAGCTCACCGAAAGCCCGCCTAGCTTATCAAGAGACCCAGTACTTC. Protein: CASSPKARLAYQETQYF.

The chain joins TRBV25-1 to TRBJ2-5, with no clear D. V lost 0 bases to trimming and J lost 5 bases, with 10 bases between them. This CDR3 is built from 14 residues. Germline CDR1 reads MGHDK; CDR2 reads SYGVNS. CDR3 loop: CASSEYRAGETQYF. In DNA, the CDR3 is TGTGCCAGCAGTGAATATCGGGCCGGGGAGACCCAGTACTTC.

This clone was recorded once. V gene TRBV27 combines with J gene TRBJ2-1, with TRBD2 matching over 8 bases. The V gene's germline CDR1 is MNHEY and CDR2 SMNVEV (reference sequence). J gave up 7 bases and V 3 bases, and 5 bases lay outside the gene matches. The CDR3 is 14 amino acids. The CDR3: CASSFRSGSNEQFF. CDR3 bases: TGTGCCAGCAGTTTCCGAAGCGGGAGTAATGAGCAGTTCTTC.

The gene calls are TRBV10-2 and TRBJ2-7; a possible D gene is TRBD2 (6 bases). This CDR3 comprises 13 residues. Trimming left V 4 bases short and J 3 bases short, with 10 bases between. Germline assignment: CDR1 WSHSY and CDR2 SAAADI. This chain's CDR3 is CASSATSSYEQYF. The CDR3 nucleotides are TGCGCCAGCAGTGCCACTAGCAGCTACGAGCAGTACTTC.

This CDR3 reads CASRLGRTGELFF. The CDR3, as DNA: TGTGCCAGCAGACTGGGGCGGACCGGGGAGCTGTTTTTT. The chain has TRBV2 and TRBJ2-2, with D tentatively TRBD1 (5 bases). Germline-derived CDR1 and CDR2 are SNHLY and FYNNEI. The CDR3 runs 13 residues. Trimming took off 6 bases at V and 5 bases at J, with 10 bases between the two ends.

This clone was seen only once. The rearrangement uses TRBV2 and TRBJ1-2; 7 bases align to TRBD1. V lost 7 bases, J lost 5 bases, and 10 bases stayed unmatched. CDR1 SNHLY and CDR2 FYNNEI come from the germline V gene. The CDR3 runs 14 residues. In DNA, the CDR3 is TGTGCCAGCAACCTCGGGACAGTCGCTTATGGCTACACCTTC. It encodes CASNLGTVAYGYTF. Looking up the rest from reference TRBV2 and TRBJ1-2 gives the full variable domain: EPEVTQTPSHQVTQMGQEVILRCVPISNHLYFYWYRQILGQKVEFLVSFYNNEISEKSEIFDDQFSVERPDGSNFTLKIRSTKLEDSAMYFCASNLGTVAYGYTFGSGTRLTVV.